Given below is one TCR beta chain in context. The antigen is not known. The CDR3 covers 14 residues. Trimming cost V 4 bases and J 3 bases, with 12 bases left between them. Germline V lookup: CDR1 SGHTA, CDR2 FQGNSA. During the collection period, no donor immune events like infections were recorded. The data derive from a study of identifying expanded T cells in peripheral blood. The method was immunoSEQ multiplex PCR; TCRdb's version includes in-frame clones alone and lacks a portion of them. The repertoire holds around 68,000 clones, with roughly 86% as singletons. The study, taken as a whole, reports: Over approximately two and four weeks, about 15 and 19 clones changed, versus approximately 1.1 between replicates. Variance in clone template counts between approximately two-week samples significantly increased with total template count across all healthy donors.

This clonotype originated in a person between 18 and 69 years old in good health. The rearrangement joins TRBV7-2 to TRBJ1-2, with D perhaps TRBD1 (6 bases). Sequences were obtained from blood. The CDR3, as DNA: TGTGCCAGCAGCTCGAGAGGGGGGGACTATGGCTACACCTTC. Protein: CASSSRGGDYGYTF.